Given below is one T cell receptor (beta chain) in context. This sample is drawn from a study of control samples from healthy donors and cancer patients. V was pared by 5 bases and J by 8 bases, with 15 bases between. The CDR3 is made up of 14 amino acids. Germline CDR1 reads SGHVS; CDR2 reads FQNEAQ. Method: immunoSEQ multiplex PCR; TCRdb's copy keeps in-frame clones and lacks some. The top ten hold about 2.2% of the sample, which has about 130,000 clones, around 93% seen once. The chain joins TRBV7-8 to TRBJ2-2; tentative D call: TRBD2 (7 bases). The clonotype was recovered from a woman in her forties or fifties in good health. The sequenced material came from blood. The CDR3 bases are TGTGCCAGCAGCCTGAGGAGGGGGGGAGGGGAGCTGTTTTTT. This gives the protein CASSLRRGGGELFF.